Listed below are T cell receptor beta chains from one sample, sequenced in a study of blood T cell repertoires in COVID-19. Sequencing used immunoSEQ multiplex PCR; TCRdb keeps in-frame clones, though not all of them. The profile covers roughly 180,000 clones, with about four fifths appearing a single time and about an eighth taken by the ten largest. The specimen sequenced was PBMCs or T cells enriched from blood (not recorded which). These receptor sequences come from a man aged 35-49 years who had recovered from COVID-19. Both conserved end residues are part of each CDR3. The order of the fields is D gene, V gene, J gene, clone size, CDR3 length, CDR3 DNA, CDR3 protein. The D gene is left open where the match is weak. The size field is filled for only some rows; it gives once, few, many or a size class.

d_call: -; v_call: TRBV19; j_call: TRBJ1-2; clone_size: -; cdr3_length: 17; cdr3_nt: TGTGCCAGTAGTATGTCGCACAGGATGGCGCCTAACTATGGCTACACCTTC; cdr3_aa: CASSMSHRMAPNYGYTF
d_call: TRBD1; v_call: TRBV5-1; j_call: TRBJ2-7; clone_size: -; cdr3_length: 14; cdr3_nt: TGCGCCAGCAGCCTTGGGGGACAGGGAGACGAGCAGTACTTC; cdr3_aa: CASSLGGQGDEQYF
d_call: -; v_call: TRBV27; j_call: TRBJ2-5; clone_size: once; cdr3_length: 15; cdr3_nt: TGTGCCAGCAGTCCTCATAGGGACACCCAAGAGACCCAGTACTTC; cdr3_aa: CASSPHRDTQETQYF
d_call: -; v_call: TRBV13; j_call: TRBJ1-2; clone_size: -; cdr3_length: 14; cdr3_nt: TGTGCCAGCAGTCCCCGGTCCCGGGTAAGAGGCTACACCTTC; cdr3_aa: CASSPRSRVRGYTF
d_call: -; v_call: TRBV18; j_call: TRBJ1-1; clone_size: -; cdr3_length: 16; cdr3_nt: TGTGCCAGCTCACCAAGAGGGGCAGGGACTAACACTGAAGCTTTCTTT; cdr3_aa: CASSPRGAGTNTEAFF
d_call: -; v_call: TRBV2; j_call: TRBJ1-1; clone_size: -; cdr3_length: 13; cdr3_nt: TGTGCCAGCCGCCGTCTAGGGGGCACTGAAGCTTTCTTT; cdr3_aa: CASRRLGGTEAFF
d_call: TRBD2; v_call: TRBV30; j_call: TRBJ2-3; clone_size: -; cdr3_length: 16; cdr3_nt: TGTGCCTGGAGTGTACGTTGGGCTAGCGGGAGAGATACGCAGTATTTT; cdr3_aa: CAWSVRWASGRDTQYF
d_call: -; v_call: TRBV7-2; j_call: TRBJ1-5; clone_size: -; cdr3_length: 14; cdr3_nt: TGTGCCAGCAGCTCGTACTATGACAATCAGCCCCAGCATTTT; cdr3_aa: CASSSYYDNQPQHF
d_call: -; v_call: TRBV19; j_call: TRBJ1-5; clone_size: few; cdr3_length: 15; cdr3_nt: TGTGCCAGTAGTATCGTCGGGGGTAGCAATCAGCCCCAGCATTTT; cdr3_aa: CASSIVGGSNQPQHF
d_call: TRBD1; v_call: TRBV5-6; j_call: TRBJ1-1; clone_size: -; cdr3_length: 14; cdr3_nt: TGTGCCAGCAGCTTGATACAGGGGGCCACTGAAGCTTTCTTT; cdr3_aa: CASSLIQGATEAFF
d_call: -; v_call: TRBV5-4; j_call: TRBJ2-3; clone_size: -; cdr3_length: 15; cdr3_nt: TGTGCCAGCAGCTTGAAGGACGGGGGCACAGATACGCAGTATTTT; cdr3_aa: CASSLKDGGTDTQYF
d_call: TRBD1; v_call: TRBV7-2; j_call: TRBJ2-6; clone_size: -; cdr3_length: 18; cdr3_nt: TGTGCCAGCCGCGGACAGGGGGCTAGAGTCTCTGGGGCCAACGTCCTGACTTTC; cdr3_aa: CASRGQGARVSGANVLTF
d_call: -; v_call: TRBV28; j_call: TRBJ2-7; clone_size: -; cdr3_length: 15; cdr3_nt: TGTGCCAGCACCGCGAACGGACAGCAAGCCTACGAGCAGTACTTC; cdr3_aa: CASTANGQQAYEQYF
d_call: -; v_call: TRBV7-2; j_call: TRBJ2-3; clone_size: -; cdr3_length: 13; cdr3_nt: TGTGCCAGCCGGGACTTCCGCACAGATACGCAGTATTTT; cdr3_aa: CASRDFRTDTQYF
d_call: TRBD1; v_call: TRBV7-3; j_call: TRBJ1-1; clone_size: once; cdr3_length: 15; cdr3_nt: TGTGCCAGCAGCTTACTCGGGACAGTCGACACTGAAGCTTTCTTT; cdr3_aa: CASSLLGTVDTEAFF
d_call: -; v_call: TRBV4-3; j_call: TRBJ1-1; clone_size: -; cdr3_length: 15; cdr3_nt: TGCGCCAGCAGGGAGAAGACAGGATTGTGGACTGAAGCTTTCTTT; cdr3_aa: CASREKTGLWTEAFF
d_call: TRBD1; v_call: TRBV5-8; j_call: TRBJ2-3; clone_size: -; cdr3_length: 17; cdr3_nt: TGTGCCAGCAGCTTGTTGGGCAGGGGGCTTAGCACAGATACGCAGTATTTT; cdr3_aa: CASSLLGRGLSTDTQYF
d_call: -; v_call: TRBV6-6; j_call: TRBJ1-4; clone_size: -; cdr3_length: 14; cdr3_nt: TGTGCCAGCAGTTACACGGACACGAATGAAAAACTGTTTTTT; cdr3_aa: CASSYTDTNEKLFF
d_call: -; v_call: TRBV7-3; j_call: TRBJ2-1; clone_size: -; cdr3_length: 15; cdr3_nt: TGTGCCAGCAGCTTAAGTAGCCTACTGGGTAATGAGCAGTTCTTC; cdr3_aa: CASSLSSLLGNEQFF
d_call: TRBD2; v_call: TRBV27; j_call: TRBJ2-7; clone_size: -; cdr3_length: 15; cdr3_nt: TGTGCCAGCGGTAGAAACTTAGCGGGAGCTCATGAGCAGTACTTC; cdr3_aa: CASGRNLAGAHEQYF
d_call: TRBD1; v_call: TRBV6-5; j_call: TRBJ1-1; clone_size: -; cdr3_length: 14; cdr3_nt: TGTGCCAGCACCAGGACAGGTTGGAACACTGAAGCTTTCTTT; cdr3_aa: CASTRTGWNTEAFF
d_call: TRBD2; v_call: TRBV24-1; j_call: TRBJ2-1; clone_size: -; cdr3_length: 19; cdr3_nt: TGTGCCACCAGTGATGACGACCCCGAGCGGGACGGAAACTACAATGAGCAGTTCTTC; cdr3_aa: CATSDDDPERDGNYNEQFF
d_call: TRBD1; v_call: TRBV11-2; j_call: TRBJ1-6; clone_size: once; cdr3_length: 16; cdr3_nt: TGTGCCAGCAGCTTAGGAATCGGGACAGTTAATTCACCCCTCCACTTT; cdr3_aa: CASSLGIGTVNSPLHF
d_call: -; v_call: TRBV20-1; j_call: TRBJ2-1; clone_size: few; cdr3_length: 14; cdr3_nt: TGCAGTGCTAGTATGCCCGCGGAATACGGTGAGCAGTTCTTC; cdr3_aa: CSASMPAEYGEQFF
d_call: -; v_call: TRBV4-1; j_call: TRBJ1-5; clone_size: few; cdr3_length: 14; cdr3_nt: TGCGCCAGCAGCCACGAGACCGTGGGCCAGCCCCAGCATTTT; cdr3_aa: CASSHETVGQPQHF
d_call: -; v_call: TRBV7-6; j_call: TRBJ2-7; clone_size: few; cdr3_length: 15; cdr3_nt: TGTGCCAGCAGCTTAGGGTGGCAGGGGAAGGACGAGCAGTACTTC; cdr3_aa: CASSLGWQGKDEQYF
d_call: -; v_call: TRBV5-1; j_call: TRBJ2-6; clone_size: -; cdr3_length: 16; cdr3_nt: TGCGCCAGCAGCAGACAAGTAAGCTCTGGGGCCAACGTCCTGACTTTC; cdr3_aa: CASSRQVSSGANVLTF
d_call: TRBD1; v_call: TRBV2; j_call: TRBJ1-5; clone_size: few; cdr3_length: 14; cdr3_nt: TGTGCCAGCAGGACAGGGCCGATGAATCAGCCCCAGCATTTT; cdr3_aa: CASRTGPMNQPQHF
d_call: -; v_call: TRBV18; j_call: TRBJ1-2; clone_size: few; cdr3_length: 13; cdr3_nt: TGTGCCAGCTCACCACAGGGGGGGAATGGCTACACCTTC; cdr3_aa: CASSPQGGNGYTF
d_call: TRBD1; v_call: TRBV6-5; j_call: TRBJ2-1; clone_size: -; cdr3_length: 13; cdr3_nt: TGTGCCAGTTGGACAGGGGTTTACAATGAGCAGTTCTTC; cdr3_aa: CASWTGVYNEQFF
d_call: -; v_call: TRBV2; j_call: TRBJ2-5; clone_size: few; cdr3_length: 15; cdr3_nt: TGTGCCAGCATCCCCGGGGGGCCTCCAACAGAGACCCAGTACTTC; cdr3_aa: CASIPGGPPTETQYF
d_call: -; v_call: TRBV6-5; j_call: TRBJ1-5; clone_size: -; cdr3_length: 13; cdr3_nt: TGTGCCAGCAGTTACCCTGCAGTTGAGCCCCAGCATTTT; cdr3_aa: CASSYPAVEPQHF
d_call: -; v_call: TRBV19; j_call: TRBJ1-1; clone_size: -; cdr3_length: 13; cdr3_nt: TGTGCCAGTAGTATCCATGTGAACACTGAAGCTTTCTTT; cdr3_aa: CASSIHVNTEAFF
d_call: TRBD1; v_call: TRBV7-9; j_call: TRBJ1-3; clone_size: -; cdr3_length: 16; cdr3_nt: TGTGCCAGCAGCTCGGGACAGTTCAGCTCTGGAAACACCATATATTTT; cdr3_aa: CASSSGQFSSGNTIYF
d_call: -; v_call: TRBV6-2/TRBV6-3; j_call: TRBJ1-1; clone_size: -; cdr3_length: 13; cdr3_nt: TGTGCCAGCAGCCCACGACGACAGAGTGAAGCTTTCTTT; cdr3_aa: CASSPRRQSEAFF
d_call: -; v_call: TRBV5-5; j_call: TRBJ2-7; clone_size: -; cdr3_length: 13; cdr3_nt: TGTGCCAGCAGCTTGAACCGAGCCTACGAGCAGTACTTC; cdr3_aa: CASSLNRAYEQYF
d_call: TRBD2; v_call: TRBV18; j_call: TRBJ2-3; clone_size: -; cdr3_length: 16; cdr3_nt: TGTGCCAGCTCAACTCGGACTAGCGGGAGCTCAGATACGCAGTATTTT; cdr3_aa: CASSTRTSGSSDTQYF
d_call: TRBD2; v_call: TRBV30; j_call: TRBJ2-5; clone_size: -; cdr3_length: 16; cdr3_nt: TGTGCCCCCCTCCCGACTAGCGGGAGGACGTATGAGACCCAGTACTTC; cdr3_aa: CAPLPTSGRTYETQYF
d_call: -; v_call: TRBV12-3/TRBV12-4; j_call: TRBJ2-3; clone_size: -; cdr3_length: 13; cdr3_nt: TGTGCCAGCAGTTTAAGTTACGGAGATACGCAGTATTTT; cdr3_aa: CASSLSYGDTQYF
d_call: TRBD1; v_call: TRBV18; j_call: TRBJ2-3; clone_size: once; cdr3_length: 14; cdr3_nt: TGTGCCAGCTCACCCCGACAGGGGATAGATACGCAGTATTTT; cdr3_aa: CASSPRQGIDTQYF
d_call: -; v_call: TRBV3-1/TRBV3-2; j_call: TRBJ1-5; clone_size: -; cdr3_length: 14; cdr3_nt: TGTGCCAGCAGCCAAGAGGGAGGGGGTCAGCCCCAGCATTTT; cdr3_aa: CASSQEGGGQPQHF
d_call: TRBD1; v_call: TRBV11-2; j_call: TRBJ2-2; clone_size: -; cdr3_length: 15; cdr3_nt: TGTGCCAGCAGCTTAGTAGGACAGGCCACCGGGGAGCTGTTTTTT; cdr3_aa: CASSLVGQATGELFF
d_call: -; v_call: TRBV7-3; j_call: TRBJ2-6; clone_size: -; cdr3_length: 17; cdr3_nt: TGTGCCAGCAGCTTAGGCCCCAGGGGCTCTGGGGCCAACGTCCTGACTTTC; cdr3_aa: CASSLGPRGSGANVLTF
d_call: -; v_call: TRBV3-1/TRBV3-2; j_call: TRBJ2-5; clone_size: -; cdr3_length: 15; cdr3_nt: TGTGCCAGCAGCCAAAATAGCGGACCAGTTGAGACCCAGTACTTC; cdr3_aa: CASSQNSGPVETQYF
d_call: TRBD1; v_call: TRBV9; j_call: TRBJ1-5; clone_size: -; cdr3_length: 18; cdr3_nt: TGTGCCAGCAGCGTAGAGGGACAGGGTCCTTATAGCAATCAGCCCCAGCATTTT; cdr3_aa: CASSVEGQGPYSNQPQHF
d_call: -; v_call: TRBV18; j_call: TRBJ2-7; clone_size: -; cdr3_length: 16; cdr3_nt: TGTGCCAGCTCACGGGGTAGCGGACGAGTTAATTACGAGCAGTACTTC; cdr3_aa: CASSRGSGRVNYEQYF
d_call: TRBD1; v_call: TRBV29-1; j_call: TRBJ1-2; clone_size: few; cdr3_length: 13; cdr3_nt: TGCAGCGTGGTCGAGGGGGCGAACTATGGCTACACCTTC; cdr3_aa: CSVVEGANYGYTF
d_call: -; v_call: TRBV13; j_call: TRBJ2-5; clone_size: -; cdr3_length: 14; cdr3_nt: TGTGCCAGCAGCCCAGGGCGGGGATGGGAGACCCAGTACTTC; cdr3_aa: CASSPGRGWETQYF
d_call: TRBD1; v_call: TRBV7-9; j_call: TRBJ1-4; clone_size: -; cdr3_length: 15; cdr3_nt: TGTGCCAGCAGCCTTAGCAGGACAGGGCAGGAAAAACTGTTTTTT; cdr3_aa: CASSLSRTGQEKLFF
d_call: -; v_call: TRBV19; j_call: TRBJ1-4; clone_size: -; cdr3_length: 12; cdr3_nt: TGTGCCAGTAGTTCCGTCGATGAAAAACTGTTTTTT; cdr3_aa: CASSSVDEKLFF
d_call: TRBD1; v_call: TRBV5-1; j_call: TRBJ1-2; clone_size: few; cdr3_length: 17; cdr3_nt: TGCGCCAGCAGCTTGGCGATCGGGACAGGTATCAACTATGGCTACACCTTC; cdr3_aa: CASSLAIGTGINYGYTF
d_call: TRBD1; v_call: TRBV19; j_call: TRBJ1-5; clone_size: -; cdr3_length: 16; cdr3_nt: TGTGCCAGTAGTTCCCCGGACAGGGCGCTCAATCAGCCCCAGCATTTT; cdr3_aa: CASSSPDRALNQPQHF
d_call: TRBD1; v_call: TRBV7-9; j_call: TRBJ1-1; clone_size: -; cdr3_length: 16; cdr3_nt: TGTGCCAGCAGCGCCCATCCGGGACAGGGTAACACTGAAGCTTTCTTT; cdr3_aa: CASSAHPGQGNTEAFF
d_call: TRBD2; v_call: TRBV6-5; j_call: TRBJ2-3; clone_size: -; cdr3_length: 15; cdr3_nt: TGTGCCAGCGGCACTTGGGGACTAGCAAGGGATACGCAGTATTTT; cdr3_aa: CASGTWGLARDTQYF
d_call: -; v_call: TRBV7-3; j_call: TRBJ1-2; clone_size: -; cdr3_length: 13; cdr3_nt: TGTGCCAGCAGCACAACAGGCAACTATGGCTACACCTTC; cdr3_aa: CASSTTGNYGYTF
d_call: TRBD1; v_call: TRBV5-1; j_call: TRBJ2-6; clone_size: -; cdr3_length: 16; cdr3_nt: TGCGCCAGCAGCTTACAGGGGGCCTCTGGGGCCAACGTCCTGACTTTC; cdr3_aa: CASSLQGASGANVLTF
d_call: -; v_call: TRBV7-2; j_call: TRBJ2-3; clone_size: -; cdr3_length: 15; cdr3_nt: TGTGCCAGCAGCTTAGCGGGAGATGCGGGAGATACGCAGTATTTT; cdr3_aa: CASSLAGDAGDTQYF
d_call: -; v_call: TRBV9; j_call: TRBJ1-1; clone_size: -; cdr3_length: 15; cdr3_nt: TGTGCCAGCAGCGTAGGGGCCGGGATGAACACTGAAGCTTTCTTT; cdr3_aa: CASSVGAGMNTEAFF
d_call: TRBD2; v_call: TRBV7-6; j_call: TRBJ2-1; clone_size: -; cdr3_length: 16; cdr3_nt: TGTGCCAGCAGCTTAGGTGGCGGGAGGGCTCTTGATGAGCAGTTCTTC; cdr3_aa: CASSLGGGRALDEQFF